The 11 T cell receptor beta chains below come from one sample, sequenced in a study of blood T cell repertoires in COVID-19. The method was immunoSEQ multiplex PCR; TCRdb's version includes in-frame clones alone and lacks a portion of them. This table has some 220,000 clones, more than 80% appearing once. The sequencing input was PBMCs or T cells enriched from blood (not recorded which). The receptors stem from a woman under 30 in a cohort exposed to, infected with or recovered from COVID-19 (not recorded which).

V and J are TRBV2 and TRBJ1-2; D uncertain. This CDR3 is 14 amino acids long. Trimming removed 5 bases from V and 2 bases from J, with 12 bases in between. The germline CDR1 and CDR2 sequences are SNHLY and FYNNEI. CDR3 in DNA: TGTGCCAGCAGTACCGCGACGGGGAACTATGGCTACACCTTC. Protein product: CASSTATGNYGYTF.

The rearrangement uses TRBV6-5 and TRBJ1-1; D not resolved. V gave up 2 bases and J gave up 4 bases, with 14 bases separating them. The V gene's germline CDR1 is MNHEY and CDR2 SVGAGI. The CDR3 length is 15 residues. The CDR3 DNA is TGTGCCAGCAGTTACAGGAGGGTCTTGAGCACTGAAGCTTTCTTT. Its translation: CASSYRRVLSTEAFF.

The CDR3 DNA sequence: TGTGCCAGCAGGAACACAGGGTCAGCGAATGAAAAACTGTTTTTT. It is translated as CASRNTGSANEKLFF. The chain uses TRBV5-4 and TRBJ1-4, with D maybe TRBD1 (6 bases). With 5 bases removed from V and 5 bases from J, the gap between germline ends came to 16 bases. Germline V gene lookup returns CDR1 SGHNT and CDR2 YYREEE (reference sequence). The CDR3 totals 15 residues.

The chain links TRBV25-1 to TRBJ2-3, with 11 bases fitting TRBD2. The CDR3 is 17 residues long. Germline lookup yields CDR1 MGHDK and CDR2 SYGVNS. Trimming took 4 bases from V and 4 from J; bases not matched to a gene: 10. The CDR3 DNA follows: TGTGCCAGCAGTGGTGAAGGGACTAGCGGATTTCCAGATACGCAGTATTTT. As protein: CASSGEGTSGFPDTQYF.

The V call is TRBV5-1, the J call TRBJ2-1, with D maybe TRBD2 (5 bases). This CDR3 spans 14 amino acids. Germline CDR1 and CDR2: SGHRS and YFSETQ. V lost 2 bases, J lost 8 bases, and 14 bases lay in between. The DNA of the CDR3 is TGCGCCAGCAGCTTAGTGGGAGTAACGGATGAGCAGTTCTTC. This encodes CASSLVGVTDEQFF.

This chain connects TRBV19 to TRBJ2-5, with 8 positions matching TRBD1. CDR1 and CDR2 from the germline V gene are LNHDA and SQIVND (reference sequence). This CDR3 comprises 14 residues. Losses at the gene ends were 4 bases for V and 5 bases for J; bases not matched to a gene: 6. The CDR3 region is CASSTDRGGETQYF. The CDR3 DNA follows: TGTGCCAGTAGTACTGACAGGGGTGGCGAGACCCAGTACTTC.

The chain links TRBV25-1 to TRBJ2-3; 8 nucleotides agree with TRBD2. After removal of 5 bases from V and 2 bases from J, the junction contained 9 bases not matched to a gene. CDR3 length: 16 residues. Germline V gene lookup returns CDR1 MGHDK and CDR2 SYGVNS. As DNA, the CDR3 is TGTGCCAGCAGTTCCAGCGGGGGATATTTCACAGATACGCAGTATTTT. This encodes CASSSSGGYFTDTQYF.

This chain uses TRBV3-1 (or the pseudogene TRBV3-2) with TRBJ1-1; D is uncertain. V shed 4 bases and J shed 3 bases, with 6 bases lying between them. Per germline, CDR1 LGHDT and CDR2 YNNKEL (reference sequence). The CDR3 extends over 12 amino acids. CDR3 sequence reads: CASSREDTEAFF. The DNA for the CDR3 is TGTGCCAGCAGCCGGGAGGACACTGAAGCTTTCTTT.

This chain joins TRBV5-3 and TRBJ2-7; the D is unclear. TRBV5-3 counts as an open reading frame of uncertain function. This CDR3 region has 15 residues. V lost 4 bases and J lost 5, with 19 bases in between. Written as DNA, the CDR3 is TGTGCCAGAAGCCCCTCAGCCGGAGCATTCCACGAGCAGTACTTC. It encodes CARSPSAGAFHEQYF.

The V gene is TRBV19, the J gene TRBJ2-1; D not certain. The CDR3 loop spans 14 amino acids. Per germline, CDR1 LNHDA and CDR2 SQIVND (reference sequence). Trimming left V 4 bases short and J 7 bases short, with 14 bases between. The chain's CDR3 is CASSTNLASNEQFF. CDR3 nucleotide sequence: TGTGCCAGTAGTACCAACCTTGCTAGTAATGAGCAGTTCTTC.

This clone was counted a single time. The V and J genes are TRBV3-1 (or the pseudogene TRBV3-2) and TRBJ1-2; D call uncertain. V was shortened by 5 bases and J by 8 bases, with 18 bases between the two germline ends. The CDR3 extends over 14 amino acids. Looked up from germline, CDR1 is LGHDT and CDR2 is YNNKEL (reference sequence). The CDR3 protein is CASSSRTGFGGYTF. CDR3 DNA sequence: TGTGCCAGCAGCTCCCGAACGGGTTTCGGGGGCTACACCTTC.